This T cell receptor beta chain was captured in a study of blood T cell repertoires in COVID-19. Study-wide context: Some COVID-19 samples were acute and others convalescent; all came from the United States, Italy and Spain. From T cells, B-cell-depleted T cells, or PBMCs came the material, which was cDNA or gDNA.

Per the authors' pipeline: The assay estimated nucleated cells by amplifying reference gene primers. Sequencing used immunoSEQ multiplex PCR; TCRdb keeps in-frame clones, though not all of them. D and trimming were read from the DNA, whereas the V and J calls and clone size are those reported in that table. The table lists roughly 70,000 clones, 73% of them singletons, with around 20% in the top ten. Germline values: CDR1 SGHRS, CDR2 YFSETQ. The V gene lost 0 bases and the J gene lost 2 bases, with 18 bases spanning the gap. The CDR3 runs 19 residues. The sequence was collected from a man aged 55 to 70 with acute or convalescent COVID-19. Material for sequencing was peripheral blood. This chain connects TRBV5-1 to TRBJ2-6; no clear D. CDR3 sequence reads: CASSLALSGFRTGANVLTF. The DNA for the CDR3 is TGCGCCAGCAGCTTGGCGTTATCAGGTTTCAGAACTGGGGCCAACGTCCTGACTTTC.